The T cell receptor beta chain described here comes from a study of T cells in Graves' hyperthyroidism and ophthalmopathy. Amplification yielded TCR beta CDR3 regions, with RNA transcripts as the source. A set of HTBI primers served as the primers for a first-round RT-PCR of the TCR CDR3. Via MiXCR, TCRdb re-called the multiplex PCR reads, giving one row per CDR3 protein. The data show hundreds of thousands of distinct CDR3 sequences, just under 20% seen once. This TCR came from a man aged 35 to 55 with Graves' ophthalmopathy. Sequenced material: blood.

The CDR3 coding sequence is TGCAGCGTTGAAGGGGTCAGGGGGAACACTGAAGCTTTCTTT. This translates into CSVEGVRGNTEAFF. The chain recombines TRBV29-1 with TRBJ1-1; possibly TRBD1 for D (6 bases). Germline loops: CDR1 SQVTM, CDR2 ANQGSEA. V lost 1 base and J lost 1, with 10 bases in between. CDR3 size: 14 residues.